The next 14 T cell receptor beta chains were all read from a single sample in a study of shared clonotypes between healthy human individuals. Clones were sequenced by immunoSEQ multiplex PCR, and TCRdb holds only the in-frame ones, with some missing. The data show about 380,000 clones, 90% to 98% seen once. The sequenced sample was memory CD8+ T cells sorted from blood. Subset: CD45RO+ cells pooled with CCR7-negative TemRA cells. Receptors were obtained from a man under 40 in good health.

The V and J genes are TRBV20-1 and TRBJ2-7, with 9 nucleotides matching TRBD1. Germline lookup yields CDR1 DFQATT and CDR2 SNEGSKA (reference sequence). The CDR3 runs 10 residues. V lost 6 bases to trimming and J lost 12 bases; unmatched junction nucleotides: 6. The chain's CDR3 is CSASIQGAYF. CDR3 in DNA: TGCAGTGCGAGCATACAGGGGGCGTACTTC.

CDR3 DNA sequence: TGTGCCAGCAGCTTTGGCAGGGCAGAGAAGAATGAAAAACTGTTTTTT. As protein: CASSFGRAEKNEKLFF. The V gene is TRBV5-5, the J gene TRBJ1-4; a weak D match, TRBD1 (5 bases). V dropped 2 bases and J dropped 5 bases, with 16 bases sitting between them. The CDR3 extends over 16 amino acids. CDR1 SGHKS and CDR2 YYEKEE come from the germline V gene (reference sequence).

The chain has TRBV18 and TRBJ1-3, with a possible D match to TRBD1 (5 bases). This CDR3 comprises 15 residues. Deletions cut 2 bases from V and 2 bases from J, with 10 bases between. Germline values: CDR1 KGHSH, CDR2 LQKENI. The CDR3 loop is CASSPVSRAGNTIYF. DNA for the CDR3: TGTGCCAGCTCACCAGTATCCAGGGCTGGAAACACCATATATTTT.

The gene calls are TRBV5-5 and TRBJ2-1; 8 positions match TRBD2. The CDR3 sequence is 15 residues long. In germline, CDR1 is SGHKS, CDR2 YYEKEE (reference sequence). V lost 5 bases and J lost 1; bases outside the gene matches: 5. The CDR3 loop is CASSFGLASYNEQFF. Here the CDR3 DNA reads TGTGCCAGCAGTTTCGGACTAGCTTCCTACAATGAGCAGTTCTTC.

The chain is built from TRBV1 and TRBJ1-2. TRBV1 has pseudogene status. The CDR3 totals 17 residues. This chain's CDR3 is CTSSQDFRTELNYGYTF. The CDR3 DNA is TGCACCAGCAGCCAAGATTTTAGAACTGAACTAAACTATGGCTACACCTTC.

This rearrangement joins TRBV25-1 to TRBJ2-7; D may match TRBD1 or TRBD2 (5 bases each). Looked up from germline, CDR1 is MGHDK and CDR2 is SYGVNS. CDR3 size: 14 residues. The ends were cut back, 6 bases at V and 0 bases at J, with 12 bases in the middle. CDR3 in amino acids: CASSGTQSSYEQYF. CDR3 sequence (DNA): TGTGCCAGCAGCGGGACCCAGAGCTCCTACGAGCAGTACTTC.

The V call is TRBV19, the J call TRBJ1-3; TRBD1 is a possible D gene (6 bases). The V gene's germline CDR1 is LNHDA and CDR2 SQIVND (reference sequence). The CDR3 sequence is 15 residues long. V gave up 7 bases and J gave up 0 bases, with 13 bases separating them. This CDR3 reads CASTEPGASGNTIYF. In DNA form, the CDR3 reads TGTGCCAGTACCGAACCGGGGGCCTCTGGAAACACCATATATTTT.

V gene TRBV2 combines with J gene TRBJ2-7, with unresolved D. Germline CDR1 SNHLY, CDR2 FYNNEI. The V end lost 7 bases, the J end lost 3 bases, and 16 bases lay between the germline ends. This CDR3 spans 14 amino acids. The chain's CDR3 is CASNPPGTLYEQYF. The DNA for the CDR3 is TGTGCCAGCAATCCCCCGGGCACCCTCTACGAGCAGTACTTC.

The V call is TRBV13, the J call TRBJ2-7; 9 positions agree with TRBD1. Germline CDR1 PRHDT, CDR2 FYEKMQ (reference sequence). V lost 5 bases and J lost 3; bases outside the gene matches: 8. This CDR3 spans 15 amino acids. For the CDR3, the DNA is TGTGCCAGCAGCATCGGACAGGGGCCCGGCTACGAGCAGTACTTC. Protein sequence: CASSIGQGPGYEQYF.

The count of this clone is one. The J gene is TRBJ2-1, the V gene TRBV10-3, with TRBD2 identical over 10 bases. This CDR3 spans 15 amino acids. Losses at the gene ends were 0 bases for V and 5 bases for J; bases not matched to a gene: 1. The germline V gene encodes CDR1 ENHRY and CDR2 SYGVKD. The CDR3: CAISESLAGDNEQFF. In DNA, the CDR3 is TGTGCCATCAGTGAGTCCCTAGCGGGAGACAATGAGCAGTTCTTC.

The chain links TRBV6-5 to TRBJ2-5, with 13 bases fitting TRBD2. J was trimmed by 6 bases and V by 5 bases; bases with no gene match: 3. From germline, CDR1 is MNHEY and CDR2 SVGAGI. There are 14 residues in the CDR3. The CDR3 loop is CASSRTSGRKTQYF. The DNA of the CDR3 is TGTGCCAGCAGTCGGACTAGCGGGAGAAAGACCCAGTACTTC.

CDR3 bases: TGTGCCAGCAGTTACTCTGGCACCTACGAGCAGTACTTC. It translates to CASSYSGTYEQYF. The chain uses TRBV6-6 and TRBJ2-7, with D hard to call. There are 13 residues in the CDR3. The V and J ends lost 0 bases and 2 bases respectively, with 5 bases between them. CDR1 is MNHNY and CDR2 is SVGAGI in the germline V gene (reference sequence).

The V and J genes are TRBV5-1 and TRBJ2-5; D unclear. Trimming cost V 0 bases and J 5 bases, with 11 bases left between them. Germline V gives CDR1 SGHRS, CDR2 YFSETQ. This CDR3 spans 14 amino acids. This CDR3 is CASSLVSVGETQYF. The CDR3 bases are TGCGCCAGCAGCTTGGTAAGCGTTGGGGAGACCCAGTACTTC.

The chain joins TRBV30 to TRBJ2-3; D unresolved. The germline CDR1 and CDR2 sequences are GTSNPN and SVGIG (reference sequence). The V end lost 4 bases, the J end lost 2 bases, and 4 bases lay between the germline ends. CDR3 length equals 11 residues. The CDR3 is CAWTNTDTQYF. The CDR3 DNA reads TGTGCCTGGACAAACACAGATACGCAGTATTTT.